This entry describes one TCR beta chain. Its matching antigen is unknown. The data originate from a study of cytomegalovirus exposure and HLA in healthy donors. Study as a whole: The same platform as the roughly 670 first-cohort repertoires was used for the 110 or so validation repertoires, a later analysis reported.

Study observations and caveats: Most TCR sequences showed up rarely, but some public TCRs showed up in many donors. According to a subsequent analysis, TCR clusters from the first cohort were inclined to appear together in the 130 or so validation repertoires.

From germline, CDR1 is LNHNV and CDR2 YYDKDF (reference sequence). After removal of 3 bases from V and 1 base from J, the junction contained 4 bases not matched to a gene. The CDR3 has 15 residues. TCRdb's table, derived via immunoSEQ multiplex PCR, lists solely in-frame clones and lacks some. The data contain around 300,000 clones, about nine tenths of them singletons. The sequenced material came from PBMCs. V is TRBV15 and J is TRBJ1-1; 8 nucleotides line up with TRBD1. The sequence was collected from a young woman in good health and CMV-seropositive. CDR3 in DNA: TGTGCCACCAGCAGCCCCGACAGGGGGAACACTGAAGCTTTCTTT. This gives the protein CATSSPDRGNTEAFF.